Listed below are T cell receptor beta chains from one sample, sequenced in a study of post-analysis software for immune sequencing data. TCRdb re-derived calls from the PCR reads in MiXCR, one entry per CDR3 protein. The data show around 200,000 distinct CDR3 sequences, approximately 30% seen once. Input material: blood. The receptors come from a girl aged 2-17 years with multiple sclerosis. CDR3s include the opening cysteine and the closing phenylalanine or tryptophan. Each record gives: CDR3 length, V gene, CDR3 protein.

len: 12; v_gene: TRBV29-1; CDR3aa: CSVDVGTDTQYF
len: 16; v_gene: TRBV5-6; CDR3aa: CASSLLGQGVADTQYF
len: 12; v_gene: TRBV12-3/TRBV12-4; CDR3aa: CASSGDSGEQFF
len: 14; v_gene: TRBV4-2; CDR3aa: CASSQVQGSYEQYF
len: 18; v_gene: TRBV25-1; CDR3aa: CASSGWTSGRDGKNIQYF
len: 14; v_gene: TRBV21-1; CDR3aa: CTSSKGRRTGELFF
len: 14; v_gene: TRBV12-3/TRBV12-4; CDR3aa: CASSLGTESTEAFF
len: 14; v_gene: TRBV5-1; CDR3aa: CASSPSGGSYGNTF
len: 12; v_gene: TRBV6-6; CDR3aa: CAHHDSGNTIYF
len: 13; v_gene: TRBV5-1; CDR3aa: CASSPGTGSPLHF
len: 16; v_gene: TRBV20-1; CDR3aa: CSAPSYTSGSYNEQFF
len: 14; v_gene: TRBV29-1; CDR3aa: CGVEDFGGAYEQYF
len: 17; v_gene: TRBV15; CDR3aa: CATSKKGGGTSNQPQHF
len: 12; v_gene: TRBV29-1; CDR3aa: CSVVAGEDTQYF
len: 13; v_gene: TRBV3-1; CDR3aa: CASSAGLAGELFF
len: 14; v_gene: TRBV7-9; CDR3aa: CASSLTSGDLKQYF
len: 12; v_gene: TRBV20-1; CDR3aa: CSARQGLMGYTF
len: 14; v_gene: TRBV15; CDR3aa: CATSPPGASGRKYF
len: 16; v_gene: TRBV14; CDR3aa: CASSQGWTGGWNEQFF
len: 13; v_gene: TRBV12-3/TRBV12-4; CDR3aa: CASSPTGTYEQYF
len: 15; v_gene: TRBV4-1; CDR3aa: CASSQDWTAQETQYF
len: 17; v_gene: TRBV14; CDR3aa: CASSLAAFLSSYSEQFF
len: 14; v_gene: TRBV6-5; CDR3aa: CASSYRDRGEKLFF
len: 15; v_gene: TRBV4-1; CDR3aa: CASSQDRGQSYGYTF
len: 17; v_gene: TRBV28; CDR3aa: CASSLSGGVVTYNEQFF
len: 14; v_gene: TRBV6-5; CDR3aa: CASRVRGFGSPLHF
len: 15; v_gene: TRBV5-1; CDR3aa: CASQTLAGSGDTQYF
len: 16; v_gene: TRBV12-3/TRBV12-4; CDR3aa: CASSLGGGGSSYEQYF
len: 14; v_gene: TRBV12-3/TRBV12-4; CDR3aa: CASSPQGGPDAQYF
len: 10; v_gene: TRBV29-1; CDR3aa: CSVEVTEAFF
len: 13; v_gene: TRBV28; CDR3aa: CASRSGAGGEQFF
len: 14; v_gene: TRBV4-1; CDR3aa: CASSQWAGNQPQHF
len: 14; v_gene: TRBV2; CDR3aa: CASSGSGVNSPLHF
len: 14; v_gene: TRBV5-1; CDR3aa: CASSETVNTGELFF
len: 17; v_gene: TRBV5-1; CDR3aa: CASSSLMVGGSSYEQYF
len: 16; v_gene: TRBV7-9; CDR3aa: CASREPGQGIDSEQFF
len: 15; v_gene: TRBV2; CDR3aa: CASSESPGGDTEAFF
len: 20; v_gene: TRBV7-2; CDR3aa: CASTLTWRQANPSSYNEQYF
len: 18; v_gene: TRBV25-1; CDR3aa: CASSERRSGGPSTDTQYF
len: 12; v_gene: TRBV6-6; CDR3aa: CASSPSPRADTF
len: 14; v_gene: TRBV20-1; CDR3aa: CSASLGTGGETQYF
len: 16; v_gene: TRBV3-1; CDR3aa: CASSAHGKVQENEAFF
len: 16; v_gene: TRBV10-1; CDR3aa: CASSGTGTRTRNEQFF
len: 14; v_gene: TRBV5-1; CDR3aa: CASGDAGASYEQYF
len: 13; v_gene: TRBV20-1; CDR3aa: CSAPLYSYNEQFF
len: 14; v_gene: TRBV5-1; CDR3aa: CASSLLQENTEAFF
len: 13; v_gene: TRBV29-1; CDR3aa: CSVEARQGGEQYF
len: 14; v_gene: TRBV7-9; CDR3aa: CASSRDGFSSPLHF